This entry is about one TCR beta chain. Its antigen is undetermined. After removal of 2 bases from V and 9 bases from J, the junction contained 6 bases not matched to a gene. Looked up from germline, CDR1 is MGHRA and CDR2 is YSYEKL. This CDR3 has 14 amino acids. These data originate in a study of cytomegalovirus exposure and HLA in healthy donors. Use of 60 Vbeta and 13 Jbeta primers characterized the PCR. TCRdb's copy holds only in-frame clones and misses some; the assay was immunoSEQ multiplex PCR. The table lists 150,000 to 200,000 clones, about three quarters of them singletons, with about 14% in the top ten. Each donor's status was that of a healthy bone marrow donor. Regarding the study as a whole: The investigators catalogued 150 to 200 TCR beta chains as cytomegalovirus-associated. Cytomegalovirus status was reportedly diagnosed by the classifier with high sensitivity and specificity.

The chain combines TRBV4-1 with TRBJ1-5, with 8 bases that match TRBD1. The sequenced sample was PBMCs. This receptor was identified in a man over 45 in good health and CMV-seropositive. CDR3 nucleotides: TGCGCCAGCAGCCAACATCCCACAGGGGGGCCCCAGCATTTT. It specifies CASSQHPTGGPQHF.